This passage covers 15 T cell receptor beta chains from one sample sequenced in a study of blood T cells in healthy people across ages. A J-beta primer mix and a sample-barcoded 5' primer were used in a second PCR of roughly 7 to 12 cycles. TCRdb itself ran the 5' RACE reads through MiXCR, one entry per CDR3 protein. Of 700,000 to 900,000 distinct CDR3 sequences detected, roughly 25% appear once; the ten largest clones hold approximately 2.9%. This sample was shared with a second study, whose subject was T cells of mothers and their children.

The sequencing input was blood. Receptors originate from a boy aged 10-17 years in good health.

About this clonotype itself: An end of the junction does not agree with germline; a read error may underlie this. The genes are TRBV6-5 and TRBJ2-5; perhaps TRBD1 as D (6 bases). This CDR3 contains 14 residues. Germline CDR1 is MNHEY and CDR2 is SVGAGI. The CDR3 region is CASSYFRGQETQHF. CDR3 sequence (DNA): TGTGCCAGCAGTTATTTCAGGGGCCAAGAGACCCAGCACTTC.

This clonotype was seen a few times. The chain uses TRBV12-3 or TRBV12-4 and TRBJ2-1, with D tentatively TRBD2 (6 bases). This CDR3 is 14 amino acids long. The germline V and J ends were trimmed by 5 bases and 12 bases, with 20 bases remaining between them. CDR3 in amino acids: CASSPMTDYWVQFF. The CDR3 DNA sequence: TGTGCCAGCAGTCCCATGACGGACTACTGGGTGCAGTTCTTC.

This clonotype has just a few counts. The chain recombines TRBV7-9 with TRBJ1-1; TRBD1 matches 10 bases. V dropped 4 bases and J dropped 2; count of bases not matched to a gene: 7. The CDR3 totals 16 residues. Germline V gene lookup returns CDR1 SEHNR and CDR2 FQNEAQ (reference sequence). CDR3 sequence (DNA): TGTGCCAGCAGCTCCGGGACAGGGGTCCCCAACACTGAAGCTTTCTTT. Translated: CASSSGTGVPNTEAFF.

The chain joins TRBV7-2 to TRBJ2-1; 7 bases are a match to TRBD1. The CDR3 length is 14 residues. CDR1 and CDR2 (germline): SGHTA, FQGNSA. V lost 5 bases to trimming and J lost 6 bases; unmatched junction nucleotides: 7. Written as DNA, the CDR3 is TGTGCCAGCAGCCACCGGGACAGACCCAATGAGCAGTTCTTC. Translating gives CASSHRDRPNEQFF.

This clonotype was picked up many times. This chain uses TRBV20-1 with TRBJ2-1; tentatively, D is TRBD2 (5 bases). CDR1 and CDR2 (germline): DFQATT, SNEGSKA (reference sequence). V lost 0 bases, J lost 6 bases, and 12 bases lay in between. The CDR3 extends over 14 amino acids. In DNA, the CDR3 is TGCAGTGCTAGAGATCTGGAGGCCCCCAATGAGCAGTTCTTC. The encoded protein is CSARDLEAPNEQFF.

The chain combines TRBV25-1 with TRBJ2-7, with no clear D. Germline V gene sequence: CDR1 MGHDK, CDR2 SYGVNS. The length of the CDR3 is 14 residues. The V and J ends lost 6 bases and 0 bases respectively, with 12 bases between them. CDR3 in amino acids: CASSEQLSSYEQYF. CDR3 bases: TGTGCCAGCAGCGAACAGTTGAGCTCCTACGAGCAGTACTTC.

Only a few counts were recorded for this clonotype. In DNA, the CDR3 is TGTGCCAGCAGCCACTTTAGCGGGGGGATCTACAATGAGCAGTTCTTC. Its protein product is CASSHFSGGIYNEQFF. This sequence joins TRBV14 and TRBJ2-1; 10 bases are shared with TRBD2. From germline, CDR1 is SGHDN and CDR2 FVKESK. V trimming: 3 bases; J trimming: 3 bases; junction bases outside the gene matches: 5. The CDR3 has 16 amino acids. Full variable domain (rest looked up from reference TRBV14 and TRBJ2-1): EAGVTQFPSHSVIEKGQTVTLRCDPISGHDNLYWYRRVMGKEIKFLLHFVKESKQDESGMPNNRFLAERTGGTYSTLKVQPAELEDSGVYFCASSHFSGGIYNEQFFGPGTRLTVL.

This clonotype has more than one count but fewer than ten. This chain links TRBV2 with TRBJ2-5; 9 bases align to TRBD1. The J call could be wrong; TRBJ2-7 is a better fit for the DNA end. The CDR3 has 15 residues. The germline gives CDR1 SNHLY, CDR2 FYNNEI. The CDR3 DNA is TGTGCCAGCAGTCGGAGCGGGACAGGGTCCTACGAGCAGTACTTC. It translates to CASSRSGTGSYEQYF.

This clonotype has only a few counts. DNA for the CDR3: TGTGCCAGCAGCTTAACAGGTCTGGGGGCCGATACGCAGTATTTT. Translating gives CASSLTGLGADTQYF. The J gene is TRBJ2-3, the V gene TRBV7-3; D is perhaps TRBD1 (6 bases). V lost 0 bases, J lost 6 bases, and 13 bases lay in between. The CDR3 is 15 amino acids. The germline V gene has CDR1 SGHTA and CDR2 FQGTGA.

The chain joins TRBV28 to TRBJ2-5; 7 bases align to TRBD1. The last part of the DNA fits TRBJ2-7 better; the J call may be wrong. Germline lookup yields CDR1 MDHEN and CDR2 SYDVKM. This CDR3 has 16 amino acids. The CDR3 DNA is TGTGCCAGCAGTCAAGATCCTACAGGGGTTTTCTACGAGCAGTACTTC. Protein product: CASSQDPTGVFYEQYF.

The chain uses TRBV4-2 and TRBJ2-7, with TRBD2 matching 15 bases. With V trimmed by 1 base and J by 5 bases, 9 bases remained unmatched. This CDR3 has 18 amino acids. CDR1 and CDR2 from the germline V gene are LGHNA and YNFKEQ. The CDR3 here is CASSQGWGGTSGGNEQYF. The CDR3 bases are TGTGCCAGCAGCCAAGGATGGGGGGGGACTAGCGGGGGGAACGAGCAGTACTTC.

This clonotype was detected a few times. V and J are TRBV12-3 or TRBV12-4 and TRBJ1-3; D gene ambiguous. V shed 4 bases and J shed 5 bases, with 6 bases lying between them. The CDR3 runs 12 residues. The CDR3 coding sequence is TGTGCCAGCAGTTCCTTTCGAAACACCATATATTTT. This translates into CASSSFRNTIYF.

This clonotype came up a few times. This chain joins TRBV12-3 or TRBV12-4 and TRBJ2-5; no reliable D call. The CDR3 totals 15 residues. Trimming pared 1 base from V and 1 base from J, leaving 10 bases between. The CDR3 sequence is CASSLGSAIQETQYF. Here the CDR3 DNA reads TGTGCCAGCAGTTTAGGGTCGGCAATCCAAGAGACCCAGTACTTC.

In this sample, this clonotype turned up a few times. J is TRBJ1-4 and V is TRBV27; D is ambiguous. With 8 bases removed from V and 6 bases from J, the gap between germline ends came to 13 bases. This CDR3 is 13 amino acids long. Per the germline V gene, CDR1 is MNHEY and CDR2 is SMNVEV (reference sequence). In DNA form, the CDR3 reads TGTGCCAGCGCGAGGCCCCCCGATGAAAAACTGTTTTTT. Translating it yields CASARPPDEKLFF.

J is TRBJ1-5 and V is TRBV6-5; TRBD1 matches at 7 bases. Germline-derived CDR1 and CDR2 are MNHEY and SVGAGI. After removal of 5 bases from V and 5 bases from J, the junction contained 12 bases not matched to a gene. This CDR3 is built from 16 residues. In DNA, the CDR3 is TGTGCCAGCAGTAGACAGGGTGGGGTGGGGGATCAGCCCCAGCATTTT. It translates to CASSRQGGVGDQPQHF.